These 6 T cell receptor beta chains were all obtained from the same sample, sequenced in a study of OX40 agonist ivuxolimab in advanced cancers. Generated by immunoSEQ multiplex PCR, the TCRdb table keeps only in-frame clones and is missing some. Among about 48,000 clones listed, 80% to 90% were seen once. The sequencing used CD4+ or CD8+ T cells sorted from blood, collected in a trial of the OX40 agonist ivuxolimab. Every receptor here comes from an adult with an advanced solid tumor such as melanoma, head and neck, liver or kidney cancer.

V usage is TRBV15 and J usage is TRBJ2-3; D gene uncertain. The germline gives CDR1 LNHNV, CDR2 YYDKDF (reference sequence). Trimming shortened V by 0 bases and J by 5 bases, and 6 bases separated the two germline ends. This CDR3 is 13 amino acids long. Here the CDR3 reads CATSRDSGDTQYF. Written as DNA, the CDR3 is TGTGCCACCAGCAGAGATTCAGGAGATACGCAGTATTTT.

The chain links TRBV6-5 to TRBJ2-7; 7 bases are a match to TRBD1. CDR1 is MNHEY, CDR2 SVGAGI, per germline. This CDR3 has 13 residues. J lost 6 bases, V lost 7 bases, and 9 bases had no gene match. CDR3 DNA: TGTGCCAGCACCACTTCGGACAGGCGCGAGCAGTACTTC. Translated, it gives CASTTSDRREQYF.

This chain links TRBV4-1 with TRBJ2-5; TRBD2 agrees at 9 bases. The V gene's germline CDR1 is MGHRA and CDR2 YSYEKL. V lost 2 bases and J lost 4; bases outside the gene matches: 14. The CDR3 is 18 amino acids. CDR3 protein: CASSQPSGTARLSETQYF. CDR3 nucleotides: TGCGCCAGCAGCCAACCTAGCGGGACCGCTCGCTTGTCAGAGACCCAGTACTTC.

The chain links TRBV7-8 to TRBJ2-5, with D uncertain. CDR3 length: 14 amino acids. V lost 5 bases to trimming and J lost 0 bases, with 10 bases between them. The V gene's germline CDR1 is SGHVS and CDR2 FQNEAQ. The CDR3 loop reads CASSRLTYQETQYF. CDR3 in DNA: TGTGCCAGCAGCCGATTAACTTACCAAGAGACCCAGTACTTC.

The chain combines TRBV28 with TRBJ2-7, with D unresolved. The CDR3 has 14 amino acids. Germline CDR1 reads MDHEN; CDR2 reads SYDVKM. The V and J ends lost 6 bases and 8 bases respectively, with 20 bases between them. The CDR3 DNA is TGTGCCAGCAGCTTTTCCGCTTTCGAATTGAAGCAGTACTTC. Residues: CASSFSAFELKQYF.

The chain uses TRBV6-6 and TRBJ2-6, with D tentatively TRBD2 (5 bases). The CDR3 contains 16 residues. Trimming took 5 bases from V and 3 from J, leaving 14 bases between them. Germline-derived CDR1 and CDR2 are MNHNY and SVGAGI (reference sequence). CDR3 residues: CASSRTGVGGANVLTF. The CDR3 region has the DNA TGTGCCAGCAGTCGAACCGGGGTTGGTGGGGCCAACGTCCTGACTTTC.